Listed below are T cell receptor beta chains from one sample, sequenced in a study of regulatory dendritic cells for organ transplantation. These receptors are not linked to any known antigen. Libraries were prepared by immunoSEQ multiplex PCR; TCRdb keeps only in-frame clonotypes and omits some of them. The data show 15,000 to 20,000 clones, roughly four fifths seen once. Sequenced sample: memory CD4+ T cells from blood cultured with regulatory dendritic cells. Every receptor here comes from a human donor in good health. CDR3s include the opening cysteine and the closing phenylalanine or tryptophan. The D gene is left open where the match is weak. Rows may omit the clone size; those that give it use once, few, many or a size class.

j_call,clone_size,v_call,d_call,cdr3_aa,cdr3_nt
TRBJ2-5,.,TRBV5-1,TRBD1,CASSQKLTGQGMGETQYF,TGCGCCAGCAGTCAAAAGCTAACGGGACAGGGGATGGGAGAGACCCAGTACTTC
TRBJ2-7,.,TRBV7-2,TRBD2,CASSLGGGGAYEQYF,TGTGCCAGCAGCTTAGGAGGCGGGGGGGCCTACGAGCAGTACTTC
TRBJ1-3,.,TRBV10-3,.,CAIGAGYSGNTIYF,TGTGCCATCGGGGCAGGTTACTCTGGAAACACCATATATTTT
TRBJ1-2,.,TRBV9,TRBD1,CASSVGTGGYGYTF,TGTGCCAGCAGCGTAGGAACAGGGGGCTACGGCTACACCTTC
TRBJ1-5,once,TRBV11-2,.,CASSFSGSSQPQHF,TGTGCCAGCAGTTTCTCCGGCTCATCTCAGCCCCAGCATTTT
TRBJ1-3,once,TRBV7-9,.,CASSFIGNTIYF,TGTGCCAGCAGCTTTATTGGAAACACCATATATTTT
TRBJ2-2,.,TRBV7-6,TRBD2,CASSSRVGLAGNTGELFF,TGTGCCAGCAGCTCCCGCGTGGGATTAGCGGGTAACACCGGGGAGCTGTTTTTT
TRBJ1-1,.,TRBV6-5,.,CASRGLYRLSTEAFF,TGTGCCAGCAGGGGCCTTTATAGGCTAAGCACTGAAGCTTTCTTT
TRBJ2-1,.,TRBV4-3,.,CASSQGQQDNEQFF,TGCGCCAGCAGCCAAGGGCAACAGGACAATGAGCAGTTCTTC
TRBJ1-4,.,TRBV5-4,.,CASSRPWDVLRKLFF,TGTGCCAGCAGTCGACCCTGGGACGTTTTGCGAAAACTGTTTTTT
TRBJ2-3,once,TRBV6-1,TRBD1,CASSPQGQGTDTQYF,TGTGCCAGCAGCCCCCAGGGACAGGGGACAGATACGCAGTATTTT
TRBJ1-1,.,TRBV6-6,.,CASSYGTGLADTEAFF,TGTGCCAGCAGTTACGGCACAGGACTCGCGGACACTGAAGCTTTCTTT
TRBJ1-3,.,TRBV6-1,.,CATRGDPFSGNTIYF,TGTGCCACCCGAGGGGACCCCTTCTCTGGAAACACCATATATTTT
TRBJ2-2,.,TRBV6-5,.,CASSARVSTGELFF,TGTGCCAGCAGTGCTAGGGTTTCCACCGGGGAGCTGTTTTTT
TRBJ2-1,.,TRBV7-2,TRBD2,CASSFPRRGGTSSYNEQFF,TGTGCCAGCAGCTTTCCCCGGCGGGGGGGGACGAGCTCCTACAATGAGCAGTTCTTC
TRBJ2-3,.,TRBV6-4,TRBD1,CASSDGLGTGSDTQYF,TGTGCCAGCAGTGACGGGCTCGGGACAGGGTCAGATACGCAGTATTTT
TRBJ1-1,few,TRBV18,.,CASSPAQRNTEAFF,TGTGCCAGCTCCCCGGCCCAACGGAACACTGAAGCTTTCTTT
TRBJ1-3,few,TRBV6-5,.,CASSYSITSGSTIYF,TGTGCCAGCAGTTACTCGATCACATCGGGAAGCACCATATATTTT
TRBJ2-2,.,TRBV7-2,TRBD2,CASSLGLTSGSTGELFF,TGTGCCAGCAGCTTAGGGTTGACTAGCGGGTCCACCGGGGAGCTGTTTTTT
TRBJ1-2,.,TRBV19,.,CASSMGLAGDFSYGYTF,TGTGCCAGTAGTATGGGGTTGGCAGGCGACTTCTCCTATGGCTACACCTTC
TRBJ2-7,.,TRBV4-3,TRBD2,CASSLGTSGADEQYF,TGCGCCAGCAGCCTCGGGACTAGCGGGGCGGACGAGCAGTACTTC
TRBJ1-2,few,TRBV5-4,TRBD1,CASSAQDREIYGYTF,TGTGCCAGCAGCGCCCAGGACAGGGAGATATATGGCTACACCTTC
TRBJ2-2,.,TRBV4-2,TRBD2,CASSRIAGQTGELFF,TGTGCCAGCAGCCGTATAGCGGGGCAAACCGGGGAGCTGTTTTTT
TRBJ2-7,.,TRBV20-1,.,CSARTTYEQYF,TGCAGTGCTAGGACTACATACGAGCAGTACTTC
TRBJ1-1,once,TRBV5-1,.,CASSLDGSGAFF,TGCGCCAGCAGCTTGGATGGGAGTGGAGCTTTCTTT
TRBJ2-1,.,TRBV6-1,TRBD2,CASSEGTSGSWTRGYNEQFF,TGTGCCAGCAGTGAAGGGACTAGCGGGAGCTGGACCCGAGGATACAATGAGCAGTTCTTC
TRBJ2-2,.,TRBV4-3,.,CASSPNPQNTGELFF,TGCGCCAGCAGCCCCAACCCCCAAAACACCGGGGAGCTGTTTTTT
TRBJ1-2,.,TRBV4-3,TRBD1,CASSRGGTGVVNNYGYTF,TGCGCCAGCAGCCGGGGGGGGACAGGGGTGGTCAATAACTATGGCTACACCTTC
TRBJ1-1,.,TRBV19,.,CASARGGTEAFF,TGTGCCAGCGCGAGAGGCGGAACTGAAGCTTTCTTT
TRBJ1-2,few,TRBV18,.,CASSPRHQANYGYTF,TGTGCCAGCTCACCACGCCACCAAGCTAACTATGGCTACACCTTC
TRBJ2-3,.,TRBV7-8,TRBD2,CASSALTSGGTDTQYF,TGTGCCAGCAGCGCGTTGACTAGCGGAGGCACAGATACGCAGTATTTT
TRBJ2-5,.,TRBV2,.,CASSEVGTPQETQYF,TGTGCCAGCAGTGAAGTCGGGACTCCCCAAGAGACCCAGTACTTC
TRBJ2-3,.,TRBV29-1,.,CSVTLWGRSDTQYF,TGCAGCGTCACACTTTGGGGTAGATCAGATACGCAGTATTTT
TRBJ1-1,few,TRBV25-1,.,CASSEEGGRAEAFF,TGTGCCAGCAGTGAAGAGGGTGGACGTGCTGAAGCTTTCTTT
TRBJ2-7,.,TRBV4-2,TRBD2,CASSQEGLAGVGDEQYF,TGTGCCAGCAGCCAAGAGGGGTTAGCGGGAGTAGGGGACGAGCAGTACTTC
TRBJ1-1,.,TRBV7-9,.,CASSLVGGGTEAFF,TGTGCCAGCAGCTTAGTGGGAGGGGGGACTGAAGCTTTCTTT
TRBJ1-2,once,TRBV6-1,.,CASSEGTSGDYGYTF,TGTGCCAGCAGTGAAGGGACTTCCGGTGACTATGGCTACACCTTC
TRBJ2-2,.,TRBV5-1,.,CASRATGELFF,TGCGCCAGCCGGGCCACCGGGGAGCTGTTTTTT
TRBJ2-5,.,TRBV25-1,.,CASSAGGQGRGQETQYF,TGTGCCAGCAGTGCCGGCGGCCAGGGCCGAGGCCAAGAGACCCAGTACTTC
TRBJ1-1,.,TRBV5-5,.,CASSLGTSNTEAFF,TGTGCCAGCAGCTTGGGAACGTCTAACACTGAAGCTTTCTTT
TRBJ2-7,once,TRBV28,TRBD1,CASSKPGQGLYEQYF,TGTGCCAGCAGTAAACCGGGACAGGGACTCTACGAGCAGTACTTC
TRBJ2-6,.,TRBV27,.,CASRTGHSGANVLTF,TGTGCCAGCAGGACAGGCCACTCTGGGGCCAACGTCCTGACTTTC
TRBJ2-7,.,TRBV30,.,CAWSKRRVYEQYF,TGTGCCTGGAGTAAGAGGAGGGTCTACGAGCAGTACTTC
TRBJ2-2,.,TRBV4-2,TRBD2,CASSPLGREGVTGELFF,TGTGCCAGCAGCCCCCTAGGGCGGGAGGGCGTCACCGGGGAGCTGTTTTTT
TRBJ1-3,few,TRBV19,.,CASRPISSGNTIYF,TGTGCCAGTAGACCGATAAGCTCTGGAAACACCATATATTTT
TRBJ1-2,.,TRBV14,.,CASSQETGNTF,TGTGCCAGCAGCCAAGAAACGGGAAACACCTTC
TRBJ2-5,.,TRBV7-9,.,CASSLVGSRETQYF,TGTGCCAGCAGCTTAGTCGGGTCTCGGGAGACCCAGTACTTC
TRBJ2-3,few,TRBV6-4,.,CASSDLAGTSTDTQYF,TGTGCCAGCAGTGACTTGGCGGGGACTAGCACAGATACGCAGTATTTT
TRBJ2-7,.,TRBV18,.,CASSPPQQAVEQYF,TGTGCCAGCTCACCACCGCAACAGGCGGTGGAGCAGTACTTC
TRBJ2-3,.,TRBV27,.,CASSLWGDTDTQYF,TGTGCCAGCAGTTTGTGGGGGGACACAGATACGCAGTATTTT
TRBJ2-6,few,TRBV15,.,CATSRDQAGANVLTF,TGTGCCACCAGCAGAGATCAGGCTGGGGCCAACGTCCTGACTTTC
TRBJ2-7,.,TRBV5-4,.,CASSPMLLDEQYF,TGTGCCAGCAGCCCCATGCTGCTCGACGAGCAGTACTTC
TRBJ2-1,.,TRBV5-4,TRBD2,CASSPGVAGGPSSNEQFF,TGTGCCAGCAGCCCCGGCGTAGCGGGGGGCCCGTCCTCCAATGAGCAGTTCTTC
TRBJ1-2,.,TRBV28,.,CASTGLNYGYTF,TGTGCCAGCACCGGGCTTAACTATGGCTACACCTTC
TRBJ2-2,.,TRBV7-6,.,CASSLVGAANTGELFF,TGTGCCAGCAGCTTAGTGGGGGCCGCGAACACCGGGGAGCTGTTTTTT